The sequence of this TCR beta chain was determined in a study of blood T cell repertoires in COVID-19. Study overall: The origin of the acute and convalescent COVID-19 samples was the United States, Italy and Spain. PBMCs, B-cell-depleted T cells, or T cells provided the cDNA or gDNA that made up the material.

Germline V lookup: CDR1 LNHDA, CDR2 SQIVND (reference sequence). Trimming took 5 bases from V and 1 from J; bases not matched to a gene: 8. This CDR3 is 15 amino acids long. In the study's own analysis: Reference gene primer amplification yielded estimated nucleated cell counts. Using immunoSEQ multiplex PCR, the repertoire was profiled, and TCRdb retains in-frame clones only, with some absent. The V and J calls and clone size are taken from that table; D and trimming were inferred from the DNA. This sample yields approximately 85,000 clones, of which about 81% are seen a single time; 10% to 15% belongs to the top ten.

The sequence derives from a human donor in a cohort sampled during active COVID-19. Sequencing was carried out using peripheral blood. The genes are TRBV19 and TRBJ2-7; 7 nucleotides line up with TRBD1. CDR3: CASSPDRVASYEQYF. CDR3 DNA: TGTGCCAGTAGTCCCGACAGGGTAGCTTCCTACGAGCAGTACTTC.